This T cell receptor beta chain appears in the sequencing data of a study of CD8 T cells in Susac syndrome. Study findings and constraints: The TCR sequencing and HLA analysis in the study involved a relatively small number of individuals, as the study acknowledged.

In the multiple sclerosis control group, patients were treatment-naive and had stable or active relapsing-remitting disease. Purification of the CD8+ and CD4+ T cells relied on negative isolation, and TEMRA cells underwent FACS enrichment. To note about this clonotype: The antigen is unknown.

The CDR3 spans 15 residues. Per germline, CDR1 MNHEY and CDR2 SVGAGI. J gave up 7 bases and V 6 bases, and 13 bases lay outside the gene matches. The RNA input was about 0.5 to 1 ug, and it was reverse transcribed with random hexamers. TCR beta CDR3 was amplified by immunoSEQ multiplex PCR. This amplification extended across 54 Vbeta and 13 Jbeta segments. One entry per CDR3 protein, called by TCRdb with MiXCR from the immunoSEQ multiplex PCR reads. The repertoire has fewer than 300,000 distinct CDR3 sequences, around 84% of them found once; the top ten carry over 0.095%. The rearrangement joins TRBV6-5 to TRBJ1-1; 8 nucleotides agree with TRBD1. The TCR originated in a human donor with multiple sclerosis. Sequenced material: CD8+ T cells from PBMCs. The CDR3 reads CASSPQFTGGVEAFF. The CDR3, as DNA: TGTGCCAGCAGCCCTCAGTTTACAGGGGGTGTTGAAGCTTTCTTT.